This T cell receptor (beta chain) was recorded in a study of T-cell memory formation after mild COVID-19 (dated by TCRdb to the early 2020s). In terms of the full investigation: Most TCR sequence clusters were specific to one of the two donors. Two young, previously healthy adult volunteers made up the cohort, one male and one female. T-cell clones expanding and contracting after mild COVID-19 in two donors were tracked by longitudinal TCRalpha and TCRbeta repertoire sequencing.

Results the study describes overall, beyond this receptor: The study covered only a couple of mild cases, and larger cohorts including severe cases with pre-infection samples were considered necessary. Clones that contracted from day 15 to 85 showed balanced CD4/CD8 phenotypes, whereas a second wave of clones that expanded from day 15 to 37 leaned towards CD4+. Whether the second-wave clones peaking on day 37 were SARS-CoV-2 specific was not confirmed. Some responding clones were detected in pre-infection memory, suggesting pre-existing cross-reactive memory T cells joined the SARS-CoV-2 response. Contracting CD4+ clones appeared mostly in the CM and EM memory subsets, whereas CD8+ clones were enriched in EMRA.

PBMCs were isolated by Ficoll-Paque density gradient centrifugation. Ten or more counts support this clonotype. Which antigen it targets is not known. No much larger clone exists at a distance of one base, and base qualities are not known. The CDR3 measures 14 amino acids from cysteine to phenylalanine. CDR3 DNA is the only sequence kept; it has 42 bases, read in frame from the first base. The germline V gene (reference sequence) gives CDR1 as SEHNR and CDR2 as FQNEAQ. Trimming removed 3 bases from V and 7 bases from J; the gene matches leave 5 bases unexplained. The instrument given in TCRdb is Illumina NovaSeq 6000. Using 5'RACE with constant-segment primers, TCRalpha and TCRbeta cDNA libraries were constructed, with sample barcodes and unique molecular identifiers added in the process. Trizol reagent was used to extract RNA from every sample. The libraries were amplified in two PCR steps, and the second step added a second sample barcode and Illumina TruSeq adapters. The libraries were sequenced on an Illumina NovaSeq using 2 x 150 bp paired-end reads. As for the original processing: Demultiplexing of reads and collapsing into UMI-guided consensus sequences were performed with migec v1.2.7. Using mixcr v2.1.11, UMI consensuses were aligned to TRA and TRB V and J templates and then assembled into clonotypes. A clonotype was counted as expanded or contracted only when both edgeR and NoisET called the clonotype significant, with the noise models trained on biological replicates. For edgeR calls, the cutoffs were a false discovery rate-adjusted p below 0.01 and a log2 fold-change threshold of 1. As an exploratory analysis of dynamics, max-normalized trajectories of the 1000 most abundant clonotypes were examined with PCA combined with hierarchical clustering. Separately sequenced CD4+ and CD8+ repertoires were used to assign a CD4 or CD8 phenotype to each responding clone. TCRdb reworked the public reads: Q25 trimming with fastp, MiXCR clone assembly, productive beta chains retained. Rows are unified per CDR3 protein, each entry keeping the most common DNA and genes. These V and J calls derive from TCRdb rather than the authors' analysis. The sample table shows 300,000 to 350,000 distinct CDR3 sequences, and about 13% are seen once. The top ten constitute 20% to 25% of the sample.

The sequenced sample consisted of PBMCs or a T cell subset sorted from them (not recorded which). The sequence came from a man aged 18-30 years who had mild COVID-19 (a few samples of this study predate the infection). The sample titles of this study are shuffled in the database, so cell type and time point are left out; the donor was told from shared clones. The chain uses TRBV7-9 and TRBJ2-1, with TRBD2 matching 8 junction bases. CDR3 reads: CASSFGGGGNEQFF. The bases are TGTGCCAGCAGCTTCGGTGGCGGGGGGAATGAGCAGTTCTTC.